This entry features one TCR beta chain sequence. Its antigen is unknown. This entry belongs to a study of response to subunit inactivated influenza vaccine. General observations from the study: Each seasonal influenza vaccination, the authors suggested, recruits few new T cells.

One entry per CDR3 protein, called by TCRdb with MiXCR from the RT-PCR reads. This table holds 550,000 to 600,000 distinct CDR3 sequences, approximately 12% found once. Germline-derived CDR1 and CDR2 are SGHRS and YFSETQ. The V gene lost 1 base and the J gene lost 6 bases, with 12 bases spanning the gap. The CDR3 is made up of 14 amino acids. This TCR was sampled from a man aged 50 to 60 who received an inactivated influenza vaccine. The chain uses TRBV5-1 and TRBJ2-3; D is undetermined. The sequencing used PBMCs from blood, collected on the day of vaccination. CDR3 coding DNA: TGCGCCAGCAGCTTGTGGACGGAATCGGATACGCAGTATTTT. It yields the protein CASSLWTESDTQYF.